This T cell receptor (beta chain) appears in the sequencing data of a study of blood T cell repertoires in COVID-19. Study in general: COVID-19 samples from acute and convalescent phases originated in the United States, Italy and Spain.

Trimming shortened V by 4 bases and J by 0 bases, and 13 bases separated the two germline ends. The CDR3 is 16 residues long. Germline V CDR1 and CDR2: WSHSY, SAAADI. Repertoires were generated with immunoSEQ multiplex PCR, while TCRdb's copy carries only in-frame clones and drops some. The sample shows about 200,000 clones, almost 85% of them seen only once. This receptor was identified in a woman between 50 and 59 years old with active or convalescent COVID-19. The chain has TRBV10-2 and TRBJ2-1, with D possibly TRBD2 on 5 matching bases. Sequenced material: peripheral blood. The CDR3 protein is CASSAPRVGSYNEQFF. For the CDR3, the DNA is TGCGCCAGCAGTGCTCCGCGGGTGGGCTCCTACAATGAGCAGTTCTTC.